This T cell receptor beta chain was retrieved from a study of cytomegalovirus exposure and HLA in healthy donors. Study summary: HLA-typed donors were the source of roughly 85 million unique TCRs held in an early data release. Study outcomes and limitations: Later analysis placed DRB1 highest and HLA-C lowest in TCR association rates, which differed by HLA locus. Reports described diagnosis of cytomegalovirus status by the classifier as highly specific and sensitive. In a later analysis, compared with equally common non-associated chains, HLA-associated beta chains were more expanded.

Looked up from germline, CDR1 is MNHNY and CDR2 is SVGAGI (reference sequence). The CDR3 spans 15 residues. Unmatched junction bases numbered 4, after V lost 0 bases and J lost 3 bases. The PCR used 60 Vbeta and 13 Jbeta primers. Method: immunoSEQ multiplex PCR; TCRdb's copy keeps in-frame clones and lacks some. The repertoire shows approximately 150,000 clones; the top ten hold roughly 1.6%. For this clone: Its antigen is unknown.

The chain employs TRBV6-6 and TRBJ1-1; TRBD1 aligns across 7 bases. The clonotype originates from a woman between 50 and 59 years old in good health and CMV-seronegative. The sample consisted of PBMCs. The chain's CDR3 is CASSYSGRGYTEAFF. Written as DNA, the CDR3 is TGTGCCAGCAGTTACTCCGGCAGGGGGTACACTGAAGCTTTCTTT.